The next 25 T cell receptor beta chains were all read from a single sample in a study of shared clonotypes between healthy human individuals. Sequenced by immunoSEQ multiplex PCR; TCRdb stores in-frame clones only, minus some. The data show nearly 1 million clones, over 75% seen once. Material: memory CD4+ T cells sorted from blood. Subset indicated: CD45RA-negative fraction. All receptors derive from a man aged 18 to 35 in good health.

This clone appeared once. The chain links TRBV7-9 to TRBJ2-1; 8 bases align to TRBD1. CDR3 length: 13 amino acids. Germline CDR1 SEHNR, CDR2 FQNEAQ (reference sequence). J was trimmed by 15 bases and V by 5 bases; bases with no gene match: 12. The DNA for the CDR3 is TGTGCCAGCAGCCCCTACCGACAGGGGACGGTGTTCTTC. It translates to CASSPYRQGTVFF.

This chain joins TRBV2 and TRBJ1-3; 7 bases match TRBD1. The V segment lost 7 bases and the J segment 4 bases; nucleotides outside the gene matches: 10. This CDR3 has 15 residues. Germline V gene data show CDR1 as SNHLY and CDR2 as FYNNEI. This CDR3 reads CASTSPDRSGNTIYF. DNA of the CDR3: TGTGCCAGCACCTCCCCGGACAGGTCCGGAAACACCATATATTTT.

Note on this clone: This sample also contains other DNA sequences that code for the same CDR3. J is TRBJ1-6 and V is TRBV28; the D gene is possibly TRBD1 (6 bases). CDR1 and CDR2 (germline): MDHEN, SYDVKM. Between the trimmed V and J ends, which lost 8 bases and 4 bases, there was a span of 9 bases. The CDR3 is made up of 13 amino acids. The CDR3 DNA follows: TGTGCCAGCCGGGGGCAATATAATTCACCCCTCCACTTT. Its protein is CASRGQYNSPLHF.

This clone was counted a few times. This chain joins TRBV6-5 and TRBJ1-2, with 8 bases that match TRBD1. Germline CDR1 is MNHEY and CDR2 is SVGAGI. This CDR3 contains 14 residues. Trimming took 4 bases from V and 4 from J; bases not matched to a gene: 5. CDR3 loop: CASSFRGLGYGYTF. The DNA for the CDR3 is TGTGCCAGCAGTTTCAGGGGGCTAGGCTATGGCTACACCTTC.

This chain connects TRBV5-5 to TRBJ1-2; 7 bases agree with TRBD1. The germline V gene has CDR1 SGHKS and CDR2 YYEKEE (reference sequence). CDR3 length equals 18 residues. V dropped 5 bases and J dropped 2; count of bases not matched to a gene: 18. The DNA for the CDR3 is TGTGCCAGCAGTTTTAGACAGGGATCGATTGGAGGGAACTATGGCTACACCTTC. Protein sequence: CASSFRQGSIGGNYGYTF.

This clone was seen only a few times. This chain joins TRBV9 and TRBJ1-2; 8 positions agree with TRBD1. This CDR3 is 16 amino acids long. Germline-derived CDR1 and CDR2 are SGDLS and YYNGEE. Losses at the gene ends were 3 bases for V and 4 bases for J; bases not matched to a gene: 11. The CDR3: CASSGGQGYVGYGYTF. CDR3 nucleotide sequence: TGTGCCAGCAGCGGAGGACAGGGATATGTTGGCTATGGCTACACCTTC.

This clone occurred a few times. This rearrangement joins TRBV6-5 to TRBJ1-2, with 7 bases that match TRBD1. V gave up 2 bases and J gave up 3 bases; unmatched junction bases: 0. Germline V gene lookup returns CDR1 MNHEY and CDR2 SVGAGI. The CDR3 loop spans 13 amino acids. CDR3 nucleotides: TGTGCCAGCAGTTACACAGGGGACTATGGCTACACCTTC. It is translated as CASSYTGDYGYTF.

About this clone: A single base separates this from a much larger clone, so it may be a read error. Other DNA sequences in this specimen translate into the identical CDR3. CDR3 amino acids: CATYSEGPRGGELFF. The CDR3 bases are TGTGCCACCTATTCGGAGGGACCAAGAGGGGGGGAGCTGTTTTTT. The chain combines TRBV6-6 with TRBJ2-2; perhaps TRBD2 as D (6 bases). The germline CDR1 and CDR2 sequences are MNHNY and SVGAGI (reference sequence). Between the trimmed V and J ends, which lost 10 bases and 8 bases, there was a span of 23 bases. This CDR3 is built from 15 residues.

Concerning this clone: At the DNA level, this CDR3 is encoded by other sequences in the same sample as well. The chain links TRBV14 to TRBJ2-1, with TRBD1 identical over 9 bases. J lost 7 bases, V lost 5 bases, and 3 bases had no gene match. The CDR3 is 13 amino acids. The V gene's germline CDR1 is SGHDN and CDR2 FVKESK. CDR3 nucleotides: TGTGCCAGCAGCACGACAGGGGGGAATGAGCAGTTCTTC. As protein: CASSTTGGNEQFF.

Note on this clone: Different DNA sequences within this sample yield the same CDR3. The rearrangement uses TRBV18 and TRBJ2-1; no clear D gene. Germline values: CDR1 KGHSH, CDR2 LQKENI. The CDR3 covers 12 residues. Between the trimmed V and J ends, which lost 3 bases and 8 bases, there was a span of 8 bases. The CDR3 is CASSPGGYEQFF. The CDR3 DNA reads TGTGCCAGCTCACCCGGTGGGTATGAGCAGTTCTTC.

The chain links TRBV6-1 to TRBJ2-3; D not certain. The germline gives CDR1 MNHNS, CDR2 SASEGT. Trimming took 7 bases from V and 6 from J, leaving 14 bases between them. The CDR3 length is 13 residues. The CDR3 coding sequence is TGTGCCAGCACTCACCCCGGCCCGGATACGCAGTATTTT. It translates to CASTHPGPDTQYF.

CDR3 amino acids: CASRVSYAYEQYF. The CDR3 nucleotides read TGTGCCAGCAGGGTTAGCTATGCCTACGAGCAGTACTTC. The V and J genes are TRBV2 and TRBJ2-7; D call uncertain. Germline V gives CDR1 SNHLY, CDR2 FYNNEI. The CDR3 contains 13 residues. V dropped 6 bases and J dropped 2 bases, with 11 bases sitting between them.

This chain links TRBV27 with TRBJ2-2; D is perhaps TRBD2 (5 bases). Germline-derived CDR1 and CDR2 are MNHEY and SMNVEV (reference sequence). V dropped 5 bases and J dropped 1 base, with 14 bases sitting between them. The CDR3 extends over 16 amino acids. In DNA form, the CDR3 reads TGTGCCAGCAGTAGACTTCGCGGGCTGAACACCGGGGAGCTGTTTTTT. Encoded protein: CASSRLRGLNTGELFF.

The chain's CDR3 is CASSLWTSSQETQYF. The CDR3 region has the DNA TGTGCCAGCAGCTTATGGACTTCATCACAAGAGACCCAGTACTTC. This chain joins TRBV9 and TRBJ2-5, with D possibly TRBD2 on 5 matching bases. Germline lookup yields CDR1 SGDLS and CDR2 YYNGEE. V shed 4 bases and J shed 2 bases, with 15 bases lying between them. The CDR3 sequence is 15 residues long.

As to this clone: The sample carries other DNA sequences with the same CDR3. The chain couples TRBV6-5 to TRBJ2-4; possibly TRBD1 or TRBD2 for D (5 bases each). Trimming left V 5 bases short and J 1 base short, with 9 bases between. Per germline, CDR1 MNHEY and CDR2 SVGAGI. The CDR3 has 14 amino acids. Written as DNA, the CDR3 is TGTGCCAGCAGTCCCGGGACGGCCAAAAACATTCAGTACTTC. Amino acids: CASSPGTAKNIQYF.

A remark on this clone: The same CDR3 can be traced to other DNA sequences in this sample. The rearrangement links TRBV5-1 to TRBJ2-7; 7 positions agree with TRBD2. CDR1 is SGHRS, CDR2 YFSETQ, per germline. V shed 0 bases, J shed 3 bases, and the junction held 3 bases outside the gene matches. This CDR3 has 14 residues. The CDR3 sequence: CASSLGLAFYEQYF. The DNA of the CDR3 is TGCGCCAGCAGCTTGGGACTAGCATTCTACGAGCAGTACTTC.

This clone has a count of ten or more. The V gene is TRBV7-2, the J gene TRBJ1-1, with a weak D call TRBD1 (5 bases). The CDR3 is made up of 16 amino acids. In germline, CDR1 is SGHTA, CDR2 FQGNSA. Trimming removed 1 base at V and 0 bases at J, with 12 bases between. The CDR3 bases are TGTGCCAGCAGCTTAGTTCCCGGGGGGTTGAACACTGAAGCTTTCTTT. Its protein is CASSLVPGGLNTEAFF.

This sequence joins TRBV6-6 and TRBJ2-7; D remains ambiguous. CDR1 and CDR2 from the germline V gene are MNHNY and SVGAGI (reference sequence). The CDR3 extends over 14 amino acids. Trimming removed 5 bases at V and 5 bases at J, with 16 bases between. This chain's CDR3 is CASSPSNRIHEQYF. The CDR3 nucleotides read TGTGCCAGCAGTCCTTCGAACCGTATCCACGAGCAGTACTTC.

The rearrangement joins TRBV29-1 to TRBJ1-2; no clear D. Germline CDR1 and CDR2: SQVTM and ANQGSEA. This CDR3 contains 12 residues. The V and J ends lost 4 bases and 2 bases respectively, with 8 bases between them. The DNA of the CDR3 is TGCAGCGTTGCAGCGAACAACTATGGCTACACCTTC. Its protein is CSVAANNYGYTF.

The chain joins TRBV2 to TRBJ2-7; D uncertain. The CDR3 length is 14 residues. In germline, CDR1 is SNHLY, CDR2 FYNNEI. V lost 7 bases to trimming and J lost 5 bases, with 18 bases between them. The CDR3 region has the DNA TGTGCCAGCAAGGAAGGGCTCATCGGTCACGAGCAGTACTTC. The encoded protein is CASKEGLIGHEQYF. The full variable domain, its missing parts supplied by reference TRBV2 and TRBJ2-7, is EPEVTQTPSHQVTQMGQEVILRCVPISNHLYFYWYRQILGQKVEFLVSFYNNEISEKSEIFDDQFSVERPDGSNFTLKIRSTKLEDSAMYFCASKEGLIGHEQYFGPGTRLTVT.

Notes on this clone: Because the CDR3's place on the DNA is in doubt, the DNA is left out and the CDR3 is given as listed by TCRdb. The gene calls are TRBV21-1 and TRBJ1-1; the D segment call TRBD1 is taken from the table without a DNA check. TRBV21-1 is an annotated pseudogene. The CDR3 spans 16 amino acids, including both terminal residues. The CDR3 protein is CASSRTVGGGNTEAFF.

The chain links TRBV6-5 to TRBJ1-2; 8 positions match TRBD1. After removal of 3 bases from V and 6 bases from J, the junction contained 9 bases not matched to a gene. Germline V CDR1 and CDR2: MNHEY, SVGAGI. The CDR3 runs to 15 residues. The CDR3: CASSYMAGGSNGYTF. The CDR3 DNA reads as TGTGCCAGCAGTTATATGGCAGGGGGCTCGAATGGCTACACCTTC.

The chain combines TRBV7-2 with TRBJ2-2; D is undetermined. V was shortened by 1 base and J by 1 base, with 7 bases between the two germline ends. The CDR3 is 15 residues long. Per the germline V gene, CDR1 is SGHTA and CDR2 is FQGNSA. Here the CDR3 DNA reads TGTGCCAGCAGCTTAGAACGCAGGAACACCGGGGAGCTGTTTTTT. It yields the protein CASSLERRNTGELFF.

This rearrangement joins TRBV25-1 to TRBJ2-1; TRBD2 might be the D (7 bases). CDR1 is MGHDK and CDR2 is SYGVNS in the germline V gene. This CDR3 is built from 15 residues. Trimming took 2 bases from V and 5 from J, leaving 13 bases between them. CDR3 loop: CASSEGGRGDNEQFF. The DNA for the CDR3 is TGTGCCAGCAGTGAAGGGGGGAGGGGGGACAATGAGCAGTTCTTC.

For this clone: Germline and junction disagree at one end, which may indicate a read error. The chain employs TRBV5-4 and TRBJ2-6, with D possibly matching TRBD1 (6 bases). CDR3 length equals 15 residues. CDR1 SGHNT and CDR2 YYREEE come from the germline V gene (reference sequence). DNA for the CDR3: TGTGCCAGCCGAACTTCCCTGTTAGGGGGCAACGTCCTGACTTTC. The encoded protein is CASRTSLLGGNVLTF.